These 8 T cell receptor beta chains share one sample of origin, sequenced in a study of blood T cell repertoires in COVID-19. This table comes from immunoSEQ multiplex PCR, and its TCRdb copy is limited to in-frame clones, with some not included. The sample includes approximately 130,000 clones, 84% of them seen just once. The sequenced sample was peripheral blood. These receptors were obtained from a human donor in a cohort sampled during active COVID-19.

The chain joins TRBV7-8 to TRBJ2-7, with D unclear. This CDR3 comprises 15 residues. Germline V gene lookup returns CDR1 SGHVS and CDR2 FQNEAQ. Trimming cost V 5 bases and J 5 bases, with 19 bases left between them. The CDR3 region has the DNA TGTGCCAGCAGCCGAGAGGTCTGGTATCGGGACGAGCAGTACTTC. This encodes CASSREVWYRDEQYF.

CDR3 amino acids: CASSYAGTGSSYNEQFF. CDR3 coding DNA: TGCGCCAGCAGCTATGCCGGGACCGGGAGCTCCTACAATGAGCAGTTCTTC. V and J are TRBV5-1 and TRBJ2-1, with TRBD2 as a possible D gene (6 bases). Trimming shortened V by 3 bases and J by 0 bases, and 16 bases separated the two germline ends. The CDR3 extends over 17 amino acids. Germline values: CDR1 SGHRS, CDR2 YFSETQ.

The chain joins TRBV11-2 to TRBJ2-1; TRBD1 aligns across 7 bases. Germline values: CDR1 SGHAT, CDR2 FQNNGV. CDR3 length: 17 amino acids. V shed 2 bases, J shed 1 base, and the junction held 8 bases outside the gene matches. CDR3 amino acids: CASSLSLGGRSYNEQFF. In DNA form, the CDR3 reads TGTGCCAGCAGCTTATCCTTAGGGGGCAGGTCCTACAATGAGCAGTTCTTC.

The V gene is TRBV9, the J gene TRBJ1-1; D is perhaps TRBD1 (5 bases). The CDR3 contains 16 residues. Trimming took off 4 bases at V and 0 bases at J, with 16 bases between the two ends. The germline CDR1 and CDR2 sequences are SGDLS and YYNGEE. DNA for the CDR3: TGTGCCAGCAGCCCGCGGGGGGAGGGGTTGAACACTGAAGCTTTCTTT. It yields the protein CASSPRGEGLNTEAFF.

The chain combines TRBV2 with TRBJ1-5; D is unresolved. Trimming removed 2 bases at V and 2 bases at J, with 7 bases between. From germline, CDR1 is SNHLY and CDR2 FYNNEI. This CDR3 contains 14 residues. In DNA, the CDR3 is TGTGCCAGCAGTGAATTCGGGGGCAATCAGCCCCAGCATTTT. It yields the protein CASSEFGGNQPQHF.

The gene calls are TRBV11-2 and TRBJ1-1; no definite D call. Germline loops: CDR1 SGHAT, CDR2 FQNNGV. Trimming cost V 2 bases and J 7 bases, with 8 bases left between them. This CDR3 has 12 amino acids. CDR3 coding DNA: TGTGCCAGCAGCTTAAGACAACGTGAAGCTTTCTTT. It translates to CASSLRQREAFF.

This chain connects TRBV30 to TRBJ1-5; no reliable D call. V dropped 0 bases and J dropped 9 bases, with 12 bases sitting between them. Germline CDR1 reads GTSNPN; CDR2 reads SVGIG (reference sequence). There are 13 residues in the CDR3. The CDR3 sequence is CAWSVRGFWPQHF. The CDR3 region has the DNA TGTGCCTGGAGTGTACGCGGGTTTTGGCCCCAGCATTTT.

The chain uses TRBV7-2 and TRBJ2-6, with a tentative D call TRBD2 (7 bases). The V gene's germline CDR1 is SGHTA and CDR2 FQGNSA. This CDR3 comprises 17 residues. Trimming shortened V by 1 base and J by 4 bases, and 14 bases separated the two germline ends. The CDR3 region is CASSLVGGPTGANVLTF. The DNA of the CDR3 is TGTGCCAGCAGCTTAGTCGGGGGGCCTACCGGGGCCAACGTCCTGACTTTC.